Listed below are T cell receptor beta chains from one sample, sequenced in a study of glioma-infiltrating T cells after dendritic cell vaccination. Only in-frame clones appear in the TCRdb table, and some are missing; sequencing was by immunoSEQ multiplex PCR. The sample contains more than 85,000 clones, 85% to 90% of which appear only once. Sample: blood, taken before dendritic cell vaccination. These receptors were obtained from a human donor with glioblastoma. Each CDR3 is given with its conserved first and last residue. Fields, in order: CDR3 protein, V gene.

CDR3 protein: CASQAETYSNQPQHF
V gene: TRBV19

CDR3 protein: CASSQDPGGGPKETQYF
V gene: TRBV4-2

CDR3 protein: CASSERQEVGYTF
V gene: TRBV25-1

CDR3 protein: CASSRLGQAYEQYF
V gene: TRBV19

CDR3 protein: CSVSSGSRADTQYF
V gene: TRBV29-1

CDR3 protein: CSVGSGGTDTQYF
V gene: TRBV29-1

CDR3 protein: CASSQGSGDRGPYEQYF
V gene: TRBV4-1

CDR3 protein: CAISESASGTLGDYTF
V gene: TRBV10-3

CDR3 protein: CASSQDWGQDETQYF
V gene: TRBV4-1

CDR3 protein: CASKPGLRNGDEQFF
V gene: TRBV10-2

CDR3 protein: CASSTQGRTEAFF
V gene: TRBV6-5

CDR3 protein: CASSLLGRGKRGYTF
V gene: TRBV5-1

CDR3 protein: CASSRANTEAFF
V gene: TRBV4-1

CDR3 protein: CASSPRAGGNTEAFF
V gene: TRBV9

CDR3 protein: CASSLGGAYNEQFF
V gene: TRBV28

CDR3 protein: CASSLANLGRGYNEQFF
V gene: TRBV7-9

CDR3 protein: CASSFKGTYNEQFF
V gene: TRBV7-2

CDR3 protein: CASSQTSFYNEQFF
V gene: TRBV7-2

CDR3 protein: CASSLGTGEYGYTF
V gene: TRBV13

CDR3 protein: CASTPTGHASGANVLTF
V gene: TRBV7-3

CDR3 protein: CATSIYSGSSYEQYF
V gene: TRBV15

CDR3 protein: CASSLGRNTEAFF
V gene: TRBV18

CDR3 protein: CASSIRDSQIGYTF
V gene: TRBV19

CDR3 protein: CAISGLADEQYF
V gene: TRBV10-3

CDR3 protein: CASRPKLAGVYNEQFF
V gene: TRBV25-1

CDR3 protein: CASTPGLAGGTYEQYF
V gene: TRBV10-2

CDR3 protein: CASSILQAGENYEQYF
V gene: TRBV19

CDR3 protein: CASSKDRRLVAQYF
V gene: TRBV21-1

CDR3 protein: CASRELAGAYNEQFF
V gene: TRBV2

CDR3 protein: CASSPGQGRTEQYF
V gene: TRBV18

CDR3 protein: CASSLDRDRLDIQYF
V gene: TRBV28

CDR3 protein: CASSEPQLAGGLETQYF
V gene: TRBV10-2

CDR3 protein: CASSLSGGNTGELFF
V gene: TRBV11-2

CDR3 protein: CASSLIQADEKLFF
V gene: TRBV5-6

CDR3 protein: CASSLEAPLNYEQYF
V gene: TRBV11-2

CDR3 protein: CASSAGTSGGVQETQYF
V gene: TRBV9

CDR3 protein: CASMPLLGPDTQYF
V gene: TRBV7-9

CDR3 protein: CASSLGDTYGYTF
V gene: TRBV11-2

CDR3 protein: CVATGGRESAQYF
V gene: TRBV23-1

CDR3 protein: CASSLAGGPLEQYF
V gene: TRBV7-2

CDR3 protein: CASSLTGTSTNEKLFF
V gene: TRBV7-2

CDR3 protein: CASSIPTGSQPQHF
V gene: TRBV19

CDR3 protein: CAWGPRDREETQYF
V gene: TRBV30